This T cell receptor (beta chain) was sequenced during a study of blood T cell repertoires in COVID-19. Germline CDR1 is LNHDA and CDR2 is SQIVND (reference sequence). This CDR3 comprises 15 residues. V lost 3 bases and J lost 7, with 16 bases in between. Method: immunoSEQ multiplex PCR; TCRdb's copy keeps in-frame clones and lacks some. Of under 200,000 clones detected, approximately 80% appear once; the ten largest clones hold approximately 9.9%. Sequencing was done on a sample of PBMCs or T cells enriched from blood (not recorded which). The receptor was derived from a man aged 45-65 years who had recovered from COVID-19. The chain employs TRBV19 and TRBJ1-5, with a tentative D call TRBD1 (5 bases). The CDR3 DNA sequence: TGTGCCAGTAGTATCAGGCAGGGAATCCGCCAGCCCCAGCATTTT. Its protein product is CASSIRQGIRQPQHF.